These T cell receptor beta chains were read from a single sample in a study of beta chain features in type 1 diabetes. The repertoire was sequenced with immunoSEQ multiplex PCR; TCRdb's copy has only in-frame clones and lacks some. The sample gives nearly 250,000 clones, 68% of which show up once; 0.053% is in the top ten. Specimen: naive CD4+ T cells from blood. These TCRs come from a man younger than 45 in good health. Both conserved end residues are part of each CDR3. D genes are given only for firm matches.

D gene	CDR3 length	V gene	CDR3 protein
TRBD2	17	TRBV15	CATSRAPVVGGQETQYF
.	10	TRBV20-1	CSASDSEQYF
TRBD2	15	TRBV4-3	CASSQGIAGADTQYF
.	15	TRBV30	CAWTRRQGQFSPLHF
.	14	TRBV9	CASSVSPSHREQYF
.	12	TRBV2	CASSSRQETQYF
TRBD1	14	TRBV25-1	CASSGPTGHQPQHF
.	12	TRBV19	CASSTGLGGYTF
TRBD1	15	TRBV27	CASSFMTGGAYEQYF
TRBD1	14	TRBV4-3	CASSPTGQYRGYTF
.	11	TRBV30	CAWGSRPEQFF
.	16	TRBV9	CASSVGQYRRLEEQYF
.	11	TRBV29-1	CSVADPSGQFF
.	11	TRBV29-1	CSVRQVYEQFF
.	16	TRBV7-2	CASSLVGGLNPGELFF
TRBD2	13	TRBV10-2	CASSGGTNYEQYF
.	14	TRBV9	CASTGRLGNTEAFF
TRBD2	16	TRBV25-1	CASSDPSGGAADEQFF
.	14	TRBV30	CAWSVERLYNEQFF
.	13	TRBV29-1	CSAQRGSDTEAFF
.	12	TRBV7-2	CASSIVFETQYF
.	11	TRBV30	CAWSVGSPLHF
TRBD1	14	TRBV30	CARQTGSSYNEQFF
.	13	TRBV29-1	CSVAGTLNTEAFF
.	12	TRBV13	CASSLGLSEQFF
.	13	TRBV6-1	CASSVGHYNEQFF
.	13	TRBV10-3	CAISESVGTVVYF
TRBD2	16	TRBV7-9	CASSLTGLAGGNEQFF
TRBD1	14	TRBV27	CASSPGTDQETQYF
.	15	TRBV5-1	CASSLATSSYNEQFF
TRBD2	15	TRBV18	CASSPAGLAGNIQYF
TRBD1	17	TRBV30	CAWSQKPRTGISYEQYF
TRBD2	12	TRBV7-9	CVPGGFDNEQFF
TRBD1	15	TRBV7-2	CASSRSGQDYNEQFF
TRBD2	14	TRBV9	CASSVLAGEDTQYF
.	13	TRBV7-2	CASSPRGHRELFF
TRBD1	16	TRBV4-3	CASSQEGPGGGYEQYF
.	14	TRBV5-4	CASSFVGITDTQYF
.	16	TRBV7-2	CASSSRTQGGMETQYF
TRBD1	15	TRBV30	CAWSVLQGAVQKWLF
.	13	TRBV7-9	CASSFFGGYGYTF
.	15	TRBV30	CAWTPPQPGANVLTF
.	13	TRBV25-1	CASTPGPQAGQYF